This record concerns one T cell receptor beta chain sequence. Its antigen remains unidentified. This entry belongs to a study of T cells after yellow fever vaccination. The CDR3 loop spans 16 amino acids. The V and J ends lost 1 base and 1 base respectively, with 8 bases between them. Germline assignment: CDR1 LGHNA and CDR2 YSLEER. Overall study results and limits: In post-booster samples, most primary-vaccination clones reappeared (approximately 95% CD4, around 87% CD8).

TCRdb called the 5' RACE reads again in MiXCR, with one record for every CDR3 protein. The data contain 500,000 to 550,000 distinct CDR3 sequences, around a fifth of them singletons. The source is a man aged 18-30 years who received the YFV17D yellow fever vaccine. The material was PBMCs, obtained more than 20 days after the first yellow fever vaccination. This chain uses TRBV4-3 with TRBJ2-6; D is unresolved. In nucleotides, the CDR3 is TGCGCCAGCAGCCAAGTGACCGGGTCTGGGGCCAACGTCCTGACTTTC. Translation gives CASSQVTGSGANVLTF.